The TCR beta chain described here comes from a study of cytomegalovirus exposure and HLA in healthy donors listed by TCRdb under 2017. Study-level background: According to an earlier analysis of 450 to 650 of the donors, 150 million to 200 million T cells yielded some 110 million unique TCR beta sequences and approximately 300 Gb of sequence data. Four to six DR-DQ haplotypes were handled as single units for association and clustering because linkage in the cohort was strong. A separate validation cohort of about 110 different subjects was used in addition to the approximately 700-subject first cohort. Donor age, sex, ethnicity and CMV serostatus were compiled alongside the repertoire data. HLA typing included class I and class II loci at four-digit resolution. In an earlier analysis of over 550 of the donors, high-throughput TCR beta sequencing was used to judge whether each TCR beta V gene segment behaved as functional or pseudogenic. On average, 235,054 unique TCR beta nucleotide sequences were sequenced per donor among a few hundred genotyped donors of the cohort, with roughly 18% of those sequences being non-productive. A later genetic analysis took genome-wide SNP genotypes for about 65% of the roughly 670 donors and used that subset as a discovery cohort. In a later analysis, previously published TCR beta repertoires from several hundred donors were re-analyzed and high-resolution HLA genotyping was added so that TCR occurrence patterns could be studied. Of the approximately 400 genotyped donors, 65% to 90% fell in the genetic ancestry cluster associated with self-reported Caucasian donors. Rather than using new phenotypic data, the later analysis identified candidate immune exposures from TCR beta sequences and from how often those sequences occurred across donors. The study aimed to test whether signatures of past pathogen exposure could be identified by cataloging public T cell receptors. The number of donors typed differed by locus, with 629-630 for A, B, C, DRB1 and DQB1, around 500 for DQA1, approximately 570 for DPA1, and 450 to 480 for DPB1. Every discovery cohort repertoire had been produced on one sequencing platform. The study combined high-throughput TCR immunosequencing, statistical association of individual TCRs with disease status, and machine learning to predict cytomegalovirus infection status. The T cell repertoires of around 670 subjects were profiled by immunosequencing and related to cytomegalovirus serostatus. Roughly 320 gigabases of sequencing data and approximately 92 million unique TCR sequences made up an early release that covered some 640 HLA-typed donors.

Library prep was done by the immunoSEQ multiplex PCR assay. A mixture of 60 forward primers for TCR Vbeta segments and 13 reverse primers for TCR Jbeta segments was used in the multiplex PCR. A multiplex PCR assay on genomic DNA amplified the CDR3 region of rearranged TCR beta genes. Amplified TCR beta libraries were sequenced as 87-base-pair reads on the Illumina HiSeq System. The original pipeline was this. In a later analysis, tens of millions of unique TCR beta chains were counted across the roughly 670 repertoires, and about 9.9 million of these chains were shared by at least two donors. To remove PCR and sequencing errors, raw reads were error-corrected and collapsed into unique sequences using a nearest-neighbor algorithm that merged closely related sequences. To assign V, D and J gene segments, CDR3 sequences were aligned to IMGT reference sequences. For a sequence to be retained, a match of at least six nucleotides to both a V gene segment and a J gene segment was required. Rearrangements were called productive when the CDR3 lacked stop codons and stayed in frame with V and J; all others were non-productive. CDR3 was defined by IMGT convention, running from the second conserved V-encoded cysteine to the conserved J-encoded phenylalanine. In an earlier analysis of approximately 500 of the donors, sequences lacking an unambiguous match to a single V gene segment were excluded. An earlier analysis of a few hundred of the donors classified V segments as functional when productive rearrangements were above 56.7% and as segregating when the standard deviation between donors was above 5%. A statistical classification framework was built for diagnosing cytomegalovirus status from the catalog of TCR beta chain sequences. A later analysis assigned V and J genes by comparing TCR nucleotide sequences with IMGT/GENE-DB human TR gene sequences. The TCRdist pipeline was used in a later analysis to assign CDR3 sequences and most-parsimonious VDJ recombination scenarios. In a later analysis, every TCR beta chain was defined by the combination of its CDR3 amino acid sequence and its V-gene family, and reads without a unique V-gene family were dropped. To address suspected cross-contamination and a sequencing artifact, a later analysis removed a few hundred highly shared, low-generation-probability nucleotide sequences. In a later analysis, a clonal expansion index for each public chain was calculated from normalized within-repertoire ranks of inferred template counts. A later analysis computed generation probabilities with a VDJ recombination model fitted to out-of-frame rearrangements, and checked the results against IGoR. Hypergeometric tests were used in a later analysis to score TCR-TCR, TCR-HLA and TCR-CMV co-occurrence, with a repertoire-size bias correction applied to the TCR pairs. In a later analysis, false discovery rates were estimated by permuting HLA or CMV assignments 20 times. In a later analysis, co-occurring TCRs were grouped using DBSCAN, and TCRdist sequence similarity was added for clustering within HLA-allele-positive subsets. Co-occurrence clustering excluded repertoires with fewer than 30,000 or more than 120,000 public chains, plus five with anomalous nucleotide sharing. The table comes from immuneACCESS by way of TCRdb, which keeps in-frame sequences with V and J called. Part of the clones is missing from these tables; in studies checked, under half for an unresolved V gene and the rest for unknown reasons. That table is the source of V, J and clone size, and D and trimming were worked out from the DNA. For this sample the table gives about 240,000 clones, of which approximately 81% were detected only once. The ten largest clones take up around 8.3% of the sample.

To note about this clone: What antigen it recognizes has not been identified. Within one base of it there is no much larger clone, and no base qualities were kept.

The investigation overall reported the following: A cluster of highly shared sequence variants was judged likely to be a technical artifact of the sequencing pipeline. Roughly uniform sequencing depth across donors was assumed in presence/absence analyses, although this assumption may not hold. V-gene and J-gene trimming of TCR beta chains was associated with a missense DCLRE1C variant in a later genetic analysis, and the association was replicated in an independent cohort. Compared with equally common non-associated chains, HLA-associated TCR beta chains in a later analysis were more clonally expanded and had lower generation probabilities. When HLA alleles, especially DR and DQ, strongly co-occurred, attributing TCR associations to individual alleles was difficult. Linkage disequilibrium might explain the correlated functional status among segregating V segments, but an unknown experimental factor could not be excluded. According to a later analysis, parvovirus B19, influenza, CMV and Epstein-Barr virus appeared linked to several top co-occurrence clusters. A further reported finding was that TCR beta sequences accurately predicted the HLA-A and HLA-B alleles for most subjects in the first cohort. The authors suggested that the approach could potentially be extended to other disease states and immunological phenotypes. Across donors, most TCR sequences were observed very rarely, whereas some public TCRs were present in many individuals. In this cohort, only TCR beta chains were sequenced, and detectable features were limited by the absence of alpha or paired-chain data. Because counts were too low, roughly 18 rarely observed V segments, including chromosome 9 orphons, were left out of the earlier analysis of a few hundred of the donors. Some IMGT-functional V segments, including TRBV6-2 and TRBV6-3, could not be distinguished by the 87-base-pair reads and were therefore excluded. In the study, approximately 160 TCR beta chains were listed as associated with cytomegalovirus. A later analysis found that most CMV-associated TCR beta chains appeared HLA-restricted, with HLA associations seemingly driven largely by CMV exposure. Specific HLA alleles were associated with over 15,000 TCR beta sequences at a false discovery rate of 0.05 in a later analysis. In an earlier analysis of about 600 of the donors, most TCR beta V segments appeared in productive rearrangements about 87% or about 30% of the time, broadly matching IMGT annotations. Because HLA typing was unavailable for some donors at each locus, only the typed subset was used in association tests. A few of the identified cytomegalovirus-associated TCR beta chains were confirmed in vitro to be specific for cytomegalovirus antigens. In a later analysis, TCR association rates were found to vary across HLA loci, with the most associated TCRs seen for DRB1 alleles and the fewest for HLA-C alleles. For the cohort, immune exposure information was limited to CMV serostatus. The classifier was reported to diagnose cytomegalovirus status with high specificity and sensitivity in both the original and validation cohorts. Compared with the roughly 600-donor mean, donors in an Asian-associated ancestry cluster had fewer N-insertions in productive TCRs, according to a later genetic analysis.

The cohort comprised more than 550 healthy bone marrow donors. At the time of sampling, all cohort members were nominally healthy, though unrecorded immune exposures were likely present. The donor was CMV seropositive and was included in the group of almost 300 seropositive cohort members. A peripheral blood sample was collected from each donor, and TCR beta sequencing was performed on peripheral blood mononuclear cells. The Qiagen DNeasy Blood Extraction Kit was used to extract genomic DNA from the blood cell samples. V lost 3 bases and J lost 6 bases, and the count of bases not matched to a germline gene is 5. For CDR1 and CDR2, the germline V gene lists MDHEN and SYDVKM. Including cysteine and phenylalanine, the CDR3 has 14 amino acids. Here the CDR3 DNA is all that survives: 42 bases in frame from base 1.

The chain couples TRBV28 to TRBJ1-2; 9 central nucleotides agree with TRBD1. Specimen: PBMCs. The sequence came from a woman aged 60-75 years in good health and CMV-seropositive. The DNA sequence is as follows: TGTGCCAGCAGTTTCGGGACAGGGTTCCATGGCTACACCTTC. Translated, it gives CASSFGTGFHGYTF.